The 22 T cell receptor beta chains presented below share a single source sample, sequenced in a study of T cells in Graves' hyperthyroidism and ophthalmopathy. The TCR beta CDR3 regions underwent amplification using RNA transcripts as the source. The HTBI set primed first-round TCR CDR3 RT-PCR. TCRdb re-analysed the multiplex PCR reads in MiXCR, keeping a single row per CDR3 protein. The profile shows about 500,000 distinct CDR3 sequences, around 14% of them singletons. The sequenced sample was blood. The receptors derive from a woman between 18 and 30 years old with Graves' hyperthyroidism.

This clonotype was found once. The junction does not match germline at one end; this may be a read error. The rearrangement links TRBV5-1 to TRBJ2-3; tentative D call: TRBD2 (6 bases). Germline loops: CDR1 SGHRS, CDR2 YFSETQ. The CDR3 length is 14 residues. CDR3 nucleotides: TGCGCCAGCAGCTTGACTGGCCGCGGGGATACGCGGTATTTT. Its protein product is CASSLTGRGDTRYF.

This clonotype was picked up many times. The chain has TRBV18 and TRBJ1-5; TRBD1 matches 11 bases. Germline CDR1 is KGHSH and CDR2 is LQKENI. The trim removed 4 bases at V and 6 bases at J, leaving 8 bases unmatched. The CDR3 covers 16 residues. The chain's CDR3 is CASSLSGTGGSQPQHF. DNA of the CDR3: TGTGCCAGCTCACTTTCCGGGACAGGGGGTAGTCAGCCCCAGCATTTT.

This clonotype was counted ten times or more. The chain is built from TRBV11-3 and TRBJ2-5; 13 nucleotides line up with TRBD2. The CDR3 extends over 19 amino acids. CDR1 SGHNT and CDR2 YENEEA come from the germline V gene. With 5 bases clipped from V and 4 bases from J, the junction kept 16 bases outside the gene matches. The CDR3 is CASSPGDGLAGDWGETQYF. The CDR3 nucleotides are TGTGCCAGCAGCCCCGGGGATGGACTAGCGGGAGATTGGGGAGAGACCCAGTACTTC.

Ten or more counts support this clonotype. The V gene is TRBV28, the J gene TRBJ2-5; TRBD1 matches at 10 bases. The CDR3 extends over 14 amino acids. Losses at the gene ends were 6 bases for V and 6 bases for J; bases not matched to a gene: 7. The germline V gene has CDR1 MDHEN and CDR2 SYDVKM. For the CDR3, the DNA is TGTGCCAGCAGCCCCCTGGACAGGGGGAAGACCCAGTACTTC. Translation gives CASSPLDRGKTQYF.

This chain joins TRBV5-1 and TRBJ2-1, with D unclear. Germline assignment: CDR1 SGHRS and CDR2 YFSETQ. This CDR3 is built from 13 residues. V lost 0 bases to trimming and J lost 7 bases, with 8 bases between them. The CDR3 sequence is CASSLAPRNEQFF. The CDR3 bases are TGCGCCAGCAGCTTGGCTCCTCGGAATGAGCAGTTCTTC.

This clonotype was seen at least ten times. The rearrangement joins TRBV5-1 to TRBJ2-1; the D is unclear. CDR3 size: 14 residues. Trimming left V 2 bases short and J 8 bases short, with 14 bases between. CDR1 SGHRS and CDR2 YFSETQ come from the germline V gene. Here the CDR3 DNA reads TGCGCCAGCAGCTTTGGCGGCTCCAGTGATGAGCAGTTCTTC. This codes for CASSFGGSSDEQFF.

This clonotype has a count of ten or more. This chain connects TRBV28 to TRBJ1-2; TRBD1 is a possible D gene (5 bases). Germline V gene lookup returns CDR1 MDHEN and CDR2 SYDVKM. Trimming pared 3 bases from V and 7 bases from J, leaving 18 bases between. The CDR3 has 15 residues. The CDR3 region is CASSFPGRSRGGYTF. The CDR3 DNA reads as TGTGCCAGCAGTTTCCCGGGACGGTCGAGGGGTGGCTACACCTTC.

The chain is built from TRBV27 and TRBJ1-6; no definite D call. V gave up 7 bases and J gave up 7 bases, with 14 bases separating them. The germline CDR1 and CDR2 sequences are MNHEY and SMNVEV (reference sequence). There are 14 residues in the CDR3. The CDR3 DNA sequence: TGTGCCAGCAAACAGCTGGCGGGAAATTCACCCCTCCACTTT. It codes for CASKQLAGNSPLHF.

This clonotype was counted many times. The J gene is TRBJ1-6, the V gene TRBV20-1, with unresolved D. V was trimmed by 1 base and J by 7 bases, leaving 11 bases between them. The CDR3 is 14 residues long. Germline values: CDR1 DFQATT, CDR2 SNEGSKA (reference sequence). CDR3 residues: CSARGTLGNSPLHF. CDR3 in DNA: TGCAGTGCTAGAGGCACTCTCGGCAATTCACCCCTCCACTTT.

This clonotype was seen many times. The CDR3 bases are TGTGCCAGCAGCAGACGGACAGAACCCAATGGCTACACCTTC. It translates to CASSRRTEPNGYTF. J is TRBJ1-2 and V is TRBV11-1; D possibly corresponds to TRBD1 (6 bases). The CDR3 extends over 14 amino acids. V dropped 5 bases and J dropped 6 bases, with 16 bases sitting between them. Germline assignment: CDR1 SGHAT and CDR2 FQDESV (reference sequence). Using reference TRBV11-1 and TRBJ1-2 for the parts outside the CDR3, the full variable domain is EAEVAQSPRYKITEKSQAVAFWCDPISGHATLYWYRQILGQGPELLVQFQDESVVDDSQLPKDRFSAERLKGVDSTLKIQPAELGDSAMYLCASSRRTEPNGYTFGSGTRLTVV.

This clonotype was observed at least ten times. The rearrangement joins TRBV9 to TRBJ1-5; D remains ambiguous. V lost 0 bases and J lost 6, with 10 bases in between. Germline V gives CDR1 SGDLS, CDR2 YYNGEE. The CDR3 is 14 residues long. CDR3 sequence: CASSVGISGQPQHF. The CDR3 nucleotides are TGTGCCAGCAGCGTAGGGATTTCGGGTCAGCCCCAGCATTTT.

The V gene is TRBV7-2, the J gene TRBJ1-5, with D hard to call. V was trimmed by 1 base and J by 7 bases, leaving 8 bases between them. The CDR3 is made up of 13 amino acids. CDR1 is SGHTA and CDR2 is FQGNSA in the germline V gene. Written as DNA, the CDR3 is TGTGCCAGCAGCTTAGTTCTCCGGCAGCCCCAGCATTTT. This encodes CASSLVLRQPQHF.

This clonotype has only a few counts. The chain recombines TRBV5-1 with TRBJ2-1; D is tentatively TRBD1 or TRBD2 (5 bases each). CDR3 length equals 16 residues. Germline CDR1 reads SGHRS; CDR2 reads YFSETQ. V lost 5 bases, J lost 0 bases, and 15 bases lay in between. This CDR3 reads CASSPLEGPSYNEQFF. CDR3 in DNA: TGCGCCAGCAGTCCGCTTGAGGGGCCCTCCTACAATGAGCAGTTCTTC.

This clonotype was counted many times. This sequence joins TRBV24-1 and TRBJ2-2; 12 nucleotides match TRBD2. Looked up from germline, CDR1 is KGHDR and CDR2 is SFDVKD. The CDR3 is 17 amino acids. V trimming: 2 bases; J trimming: 6 bases; junction bases outside the gene matches: 6. The CDR3: CATSDSVTSGRAGELFF. CDR3 in DNA: TGTGCCACCAGTGATTCCGTGACTAGCGGGAGAGCCGGGGAGCTGTTTTTT.

This clonotype was seen a handful of times. This chain connects TRBV28 to TRBJ2-7; TRBD2 is a possible D gene (5 bases). Trimming shortened V by 4 bases and J by 7 bases, and 11 bases separated the two germline ends. The CDR3 is made up of 12 amino acids. Germline CDR1 MDHEN, CDR2 SYDVKM. CDR3 DNA sequence: TGTGCCAGCAGTTCGGTAGCGAGGGAGCAGTACTTC. As protein: CASSSVAREQYF.

In this sample, this clonotype turned up many times. The gene calls are TRBV12-5 and TRBJ1-2; D uncertain. V was trimmed by 7 bases and J by 8 bases, leaving 20 bases between them. The CDR3 covers 14 residues. Germline V gene sequence: CDR1 LGHNT, CDR2 FRNRAP. In DNA, the CDR3 is TGTGCTAGTGCCCCGGAAGGGTTACCCGGCGGCTACACCTTC. It translates to CASAPEGLPGGYTF.

This clonotype was found many times. V usage is TRBV3-1 and J usage is TRBJ1-1; 7 nucleotides agree with TRBD1. The V gene end was trimmed by 5 bases and the J gene end by 0 bases; junction bases not matched to a gene: 9. This CDR3 is 16 amino acids long. Germline lookup yields CDR1 LGHDT and CDR2 YNNKEL (reference sequence). The CDR3 reads CASSSTGAPLNTEAFF. The CDR3 DNA sequence: TGTGCCAGCAGCTCTACAGGGGCTCCTTTGAACACTGAAGCTTTCTTT.

This clonotype was detected many times. The rearrangement joins TRBV7-8 to TRBJ2-1; 7 bases line up with TRBD2. This CDR3 has 16 amino acids. The ends lost 10 bases at V and 8 bases at J; junction bases unmatched: 20. The germline CDR1 and CDR2 sequences are SGHVS and FQNEAQ. This CDR3 is CANEALGEGLEDEQFF. The CDR3 DNA follows: TGTGCCAACGAAGCACTCGGGGAGGGCCTGGAGGATGAGCAGTTCTTC.

This clonotype appeared once. This sequence may be a read error, since a much larger clone differs from it by one base. J is TRBJ2-3 and V is TRBV9, with 7 bases lining up with TRBD2. This CDR3 has 17 residues. V was pared by 4 bases and J by 0 bases, with 11 bases of the junction left unmatched. The germline V gene encodes CDR1 SGDLS and CDR2 YYNGEE. This chain's CDR3 is CASSPCSSGGSTDTQYF. The CDR3 DNA is TGTGCCAGCAGCCCCTGTTCTAGCGGAGGCAGCACAGATACGCAGTATTTT. The whole variable domain, filled in from reference TRBV9 and TRBJ2-3, reads DSGVTQTPKHLITATGQRVTLRCSPRSGDLSVYWYQQSLDQGLQFLIQYYNGEERAKGNILERFSAQQFPDLHSELNLSSLELGDSALYFCASSPCSSGGSTDTQYFGPGTRLTVL.

This clonotype was seen many times. The V call is TRBV5-6, the J call TRBJ2-3, with D perhaps being TRBD1 or TRBD2 (6 bases each). The CDR3 runs 15 residues. Germline CDR1 is SGHDT and CDR2 is YYEEEE. Trimming took 2 bases from V and 3 from J, leaving 13 bases between them. This CDR3 is CASSFLEGGTDTQYF. The CDR3 nucleotides read TGTGCCAGCAGCTTCCTAGAAGGGGGGACAGATACGCAGTATTTT.

This clonotype was counted many times. V is TRBV9 and J is TRBJ1-4, with D tentatively TRBD1 (5 bases). Germline V gene data show CDR1 as SGDLS and CDR2 as YYNGEE. V lost 3 bases and J lost 6, with 12 bases in between. The CDR3 is 14 amino acids. The CDR3, as DNA: TGTGCCAGCAGCGGCGGGACCGCGTATGAAAAACTGTTTTTT. Protein product: CASSGGTAYEKLFF.

This clonotype appeared many times. The rearrangement links TRBV11-3 to TRBJ2-7; D uncertain. CDR3 length: 14 residues. The V end lost 3 bases, the J end lost 6 bases, and 15 bases lay between the germline ends. The V gene's germline CDR1 is SGHNT and CDR2 YENEEA. The CDR3 is CASSFGFPGPEQYF. The CDR3 region has the DNA TGTGCCAGCAGCTTCGGATTCCCGGGCCCCGAGCAGTACTTC.